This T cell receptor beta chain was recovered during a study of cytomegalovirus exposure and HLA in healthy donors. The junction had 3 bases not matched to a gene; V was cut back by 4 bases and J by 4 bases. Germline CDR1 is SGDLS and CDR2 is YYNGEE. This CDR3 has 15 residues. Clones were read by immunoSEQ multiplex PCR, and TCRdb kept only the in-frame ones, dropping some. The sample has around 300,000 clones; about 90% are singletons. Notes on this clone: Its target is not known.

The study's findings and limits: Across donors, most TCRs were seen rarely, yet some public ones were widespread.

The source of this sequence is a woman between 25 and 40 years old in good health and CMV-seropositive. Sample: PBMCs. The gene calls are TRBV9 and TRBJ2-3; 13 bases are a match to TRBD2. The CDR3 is CASSPTSGRADTQYF. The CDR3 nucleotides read TGTGCCAGCAGCCCTACTAGCGGGAGGGCAGATACGCAGTATTTT.